This TCR beta chain is drawn from a study of T cell repertoires in cytomegalovirus infection (dated by TCRdb to 2018 to 2020). In the study overall: Alongside well-studied HLA-B-restricted epitopes, the peptide stimulations were aimed at recently identified HLA-C-restricted CMV epitopes, whose presentation resists viral immunomodulation. Donor HLA type was relevant to the analysis, as public TCR beta signatures indicated carriage of CMV infection together with the matching HLA type. Paper-wide results and their limitations: Carriers of CMV infection plus the relevant HLA type were discriminated by the cumulative frequency of public TCR beta family members in the study cohort and in an independent roughly 340-donor cohort. In the ex vivo response, HLA-C-restricted CMV-specific TCR beta clonotypes were dominant, and in two of eight donors the single most frequent clonotype came from this HLA-C-restricted group.

This sample's treatment or condition label indicates: in vitro stimulation with specific CMV peptide epitopes to enrich CMV-specific T cells. This clonotype was counted at least ten times. The clone's antigen remains unknown. No clone much larger than this one lies a single base away; base qualities are absent. Sequencing used an Illumina HiSeq 1500. The raw public reads went through TCRdb reprocessing: fastp at Q25, MiXCR clone calling, in-frame beta chains kept. A single entry per CDR3 protein holds the most common genes and DNA from its merged rows. Counted in this sample were 600,000 to 700,000 distinct CDR3 sequences; 33% of them appeared once. The ten largest clones take up roughly 18% of the sample. Per the germline V gene, SGHTA is the CDR1 and FQGNSA is the CDR2. Compared with germline, V lacks 5 bases and J lacks 5 bases; bases without a gene match: 16. The CDR3 goes from the cysteine to the phenylalanine over 17 residues. The only DNA kept is the CDR3, 51 bases in frame from the first base.

This receptor was identified in a human donor in good health (CMV status not recorded). Some clones in this sample may be carry-over from other donors' samples. Specimen: cultured PBMCs, collected from culture after CMV antigen stimulation. The receptor chain draws on TRBV7-2 and TRBJ2-7, with 9 middle bases fitting TRBD1. The CDR3 region: CASSRRGSGTGNHEQYF. The DNA reads TGTGCCAGCAGCCGTAGGGGGAGCGGGACAGGGAACCACGAGCAGTACTTC.